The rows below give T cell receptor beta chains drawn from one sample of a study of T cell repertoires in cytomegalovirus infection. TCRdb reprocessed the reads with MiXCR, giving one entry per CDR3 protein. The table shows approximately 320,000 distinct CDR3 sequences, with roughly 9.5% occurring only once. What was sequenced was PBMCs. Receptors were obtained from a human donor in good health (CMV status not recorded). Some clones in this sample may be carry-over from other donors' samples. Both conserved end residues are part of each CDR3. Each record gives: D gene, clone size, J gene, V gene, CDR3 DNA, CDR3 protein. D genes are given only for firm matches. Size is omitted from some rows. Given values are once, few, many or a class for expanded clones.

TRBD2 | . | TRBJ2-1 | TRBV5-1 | TGCGCCAGCAGCGTGGATCTAGCGGGATTCTACAATGAGCAGTTCTTC | CASSVDLAGFYNEQFF
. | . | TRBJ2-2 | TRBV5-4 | TGTGCCAGCAGCTTAAGCTCCGGGACACCGAACACCGGGGAGCTGTTTTTT | CASSLSSGTPNTGELFF
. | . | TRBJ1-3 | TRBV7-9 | TGTGCCAGCAGCTTAAGGACCGGAGGAAACACCATATATTTT | CASSLRTGGNTIYF
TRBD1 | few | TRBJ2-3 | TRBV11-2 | TGTGCCAGCAGCCTTACCGTACAGGGGAGTGGAACAGATACGCAGTATTTT | CASSLTVQGSGTDTQYF
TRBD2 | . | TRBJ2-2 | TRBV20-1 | TGCAGTGCTAGAGTCCGGGGGGGTGCCGGGGAGCTGTTTTTT | CSARVRGGAGELFF
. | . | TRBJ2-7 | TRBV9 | TGTGCCAGCAGCCTCAACCCTAAAACGGGCGAGCAGTACTTC | CASSLNPKTGEQYF
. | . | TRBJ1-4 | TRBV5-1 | TGCGCCAGCAGTTCCACAGGGTTCGGGGACGAAAAACTGTTTTTT | CASSSTGFGDEKLFF
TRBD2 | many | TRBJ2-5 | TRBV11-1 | TGTGCCAGCAGCAGTAGCGGGGGACTTCAAGAGACCCAGTACTTC | CASSSSGGLQETQYF
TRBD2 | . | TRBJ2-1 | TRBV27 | TGTGCCAGCCAGCCTGGACTAGCGGGAGAGTGGGAGCAGTTCTTC | CASQPGLAGEWEQFF
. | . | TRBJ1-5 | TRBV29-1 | TGCAGCGTCGAAATTGGGAATCAGCCCCAGCATTTT | CSVEIGNQPQHF
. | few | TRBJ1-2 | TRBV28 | TGTGCCAGCAGTTCGAACGACAGGCACTATGGCTACACCTTC | CASSSNDRHYGYTF
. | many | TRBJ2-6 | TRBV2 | TGTGCCAGCAGGGATAGCCAGGTCTCTGGGGCCAACGTCCTGACTTTC | CASRDSQVSGANVLTF
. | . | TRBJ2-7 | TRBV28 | TGTGCCAGCAATAGTTTCCGGGGAGCGGGCCGCGAGCAGTACTTC | CASNSFRGAGREQYF
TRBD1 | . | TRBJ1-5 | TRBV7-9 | TGTGCCAGCAGCTTAGGGGGGACAGGAGCCAGCAATCAGCCCCAGCATTTT | CASSLGGTGASNQPQHF
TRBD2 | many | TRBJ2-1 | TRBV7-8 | TGTGCCAGCAGCTTACTAGCGGACTACAATGAGCAGTTCTTC | CASSLLADYNEQFF